The rows below give T cell receptor beta chains drawn from one sample of a study of HIV-infected children after antiretroviral therapy interruption. MiXCR was run by TCRdb on the 3' RACE reads, yielding one entry per CDR3 protein. The sample consists of 15,000 to 17,000 distinct CDR3 sequences, 3.4% of them appearing once. Sequencing was performed on CD45RA+ CD4+ T cells from PBMCs, taken from a donor given antiretroviral therapy, either interrupted or continuous. The receptors stem from a child aged 2 to 17 with HIV. Each CDR3 is given with its conserved first and last residue. Each record gives: V gene, J gene, CDR3 protein.

>TRBV28|TRBJ1-5
CASSLRVFDQPQHF
>TRBV19|TRBJ1-2
CASTPNWDMDYGYTF
>TRBV19|TRBJ1-1
CASHGQGSSGFTEAFF
>TRBV18|TRBJ2-1
CASSRVGTLENEQFF
>TRBV6-5|TRBJ2-1
CASSYQSTSEQFF
>TRBV7-3|TRBJ2-3
CASSLYRGDTQYF
>TRBV10-3|TRBJ2-5
CAVSRGPGETQYF
>TRBV12-5|TRBJ2-1
CASGLADDEQFF
>TRBV18|TRBJ2-7
CASSPSEVYYEQYF
>TRBV28|TRBJ2-7
CASSPGRADEQYF
>TRBV29-1|TRBJ2-2
CSAGGVGQGLTGELFF
>TRBV6-1|TRBJ2-1
CASSEEQGLGFEQFF
>TRBV24-1|TRBJ2-1
CATSDPREGNNEQFF
>TRBV12-3/TRBV12-4|TRBJ2-1
CASSLGGQGNYAEQFF
>TRBV28|TRBJ2-1
CASSRNRGDAEQFF
>TRBV13|TRBJ2-7
CASSSRLDRGVHEQYF
>TRBV7-2|TRBJ2-3
CASSFTSGGFTDTQYF
>TRBV27|TRBJ2-1
CASRSSGGVNNEQFF
>TRBV6-5|TRBJ2-5
CASAREGDYDVKTQYF
>TRBV20-1|TRBJ2-5
CSVDGSAGQETQYF
>TRBV3-1|TRBJ1-5
CASQLSGNQPQHF
>TRBV5-1|TRBJ1-5
CASSLGGDNQPQHF
>TRBV19|TRBJ2-5
CASTGGETQYF
>TRBV30|TRBJ2-7
CAWSVGGQGSYEQYF
>TRBV5-1|TRBJ1-1
CASSGTQNTEAFF
>TRBV5-1|TRBJ2-7
CASSLDFGEQYF
>TRBV29-1|TRBJ1-2
CSVEQGNYGYTF
>TRBV12-3/TRBV12-4|TRBJ2-5
CASSLGDLLETQYF
>TRBV12-3/TRBV12-4|TRBJ1-5
CASSFSPGRLRNQPQHF
>TRBV5-1|TRBJ1-1
CASSSQLLAAGTEAFF
>TRBV3-1|TRBJ2-7
CASRQNRSGRPKYF
>TRBV6-6|TRBJ2-2
CASSYLQGDGELFF
>TRBV3-1|TRBJ2-6
CASSLRLAGGGANVLTF
>TRBV5-1|TRBJ2-7
CASSKGHTKDNYEQYF
>TRBV4-2|TRBJ1-2
CASSQDLGYYGYTF
>TRBV12-3/TRBV12-4|TRBJ2-7
CASSYSGWAESYEQYF
>TRBV18|TRBJ1-1
CASSPREFPGQLRDKGAFF
>TRBV12-3/TRBV12-4|TRBJ1-4
CASSVGQNEKLFF
>TRBV7-9|TRBJ2-1
CASSFDFYNEQFF
>TRBV25-1|TRBJ1-1
CASRGGYTEAFF
>TRBV20-1|TRBJ2-1
CSARDRSGNYNEQFF
>TRBV30|TRBJ2-3
CAWSRRQGLADTQYF
>TRBV6-6|TRBJ1-2
CASSYSRQLYGYTF
>TRBV6-5|TRBJ2-1
CASRDRGAEQFF
>TRBV5-6|TRBJ1-1
CASSGSPGGTEAFF
>TRBV7-9|TRBJ1-1
CASSLSGGRPEAFF
>TRBV7-2|TRBJ1-2
CASSSPPSGQGGYGYTF
>TRBV6-6|TRBJ2-7
CASSQPGLAGGYEQYF
>TRBV7-9|TRBJ1-6
CASSLGGTDNSPLHF
>TRBV10-3|TRBJ1-1
CATQGGVLDTEAFF
>TRBV7-3|TRBJ2-1
CASSAGAPQYNEQFF
>TRBV20-1|TRBJ2-7
CSARDYRSNEQYF
>TRBV3-1|TRBJ2-7
CASSQAGGASQWKYEQYF
>TRBV24-1|TRBJ1-4
CATSDSGQGASKLFF